Here is one T cell receptor (beta chain) with its context. Cohort 3 donors counted as recovered after two negative PCRs, clearance, or resolved symptoms. This entry is derived from a study of blood T cell repertoires in COVID-19. Across the study: T cells, B-cell-depleted T cells, or PBMCs supplied cDNA or gDNA.

With V trimmed by 0 bases and J by 0 bases, 7 bases remained unmatched. Per the germline V gene, CDR1 is SEHNR and CDR2 is FQNEAQ (reference sequence). This CDR3 has 19 residues. Repertoires were generated with immunoSEQ multiplex PCR, while TCRdb's copy carries only in-frame clones and drops some. The table lists 200,000 to 250,000 clones, 87% of them singletons. This sequence originates from a young man who had recovered from COVID-19. The chain recombines TRBV7-9 with TRBJ2-1, with 11 bases aligning to TRBD2. Specimen: PBMCs or T cells enriched from blood (not recorded which). CDR3 sequence (DNA): TGTGCCAGCAGCTTAGCGCGACTAGCGGGAAATCTCTCCTACAATGAGCAGTTCTTC. This gives the protein CASSLARLAGNLSYNEQFF.